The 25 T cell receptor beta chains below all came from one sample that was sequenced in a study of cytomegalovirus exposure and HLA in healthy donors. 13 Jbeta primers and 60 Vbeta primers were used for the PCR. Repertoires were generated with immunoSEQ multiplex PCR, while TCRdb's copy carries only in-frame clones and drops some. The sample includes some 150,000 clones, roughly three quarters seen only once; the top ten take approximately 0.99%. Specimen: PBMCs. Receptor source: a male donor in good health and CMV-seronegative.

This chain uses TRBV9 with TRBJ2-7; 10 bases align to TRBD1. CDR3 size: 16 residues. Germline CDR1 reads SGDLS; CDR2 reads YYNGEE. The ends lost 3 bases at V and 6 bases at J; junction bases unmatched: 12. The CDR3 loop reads CASSAPPGTGVGEQYF. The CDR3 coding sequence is TGTGCCAGCAGCGCCCCCCCCGGGACAGGGGTTGGCGAGCAGTACTTC.

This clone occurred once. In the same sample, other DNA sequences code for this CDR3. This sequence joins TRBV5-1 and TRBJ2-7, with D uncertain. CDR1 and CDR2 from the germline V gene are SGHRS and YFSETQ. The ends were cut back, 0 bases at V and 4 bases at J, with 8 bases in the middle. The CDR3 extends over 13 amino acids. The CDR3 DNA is TGCGCCAGCAGCTTGGGTGGCGGATACGAGCAGTACTTC. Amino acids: CASSLGGGYEQYF. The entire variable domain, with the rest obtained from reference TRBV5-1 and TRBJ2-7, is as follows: KAGVTQTPRYLIKTRGQQVTLSCSPISGHRSVSWYQQTPGQGLQFLFEYFSETQRNKGNFPGRFSGRQFSNSRSEMNVSTLELGDSALYLCASSLGGGYEQYFGPGTRLTVT.

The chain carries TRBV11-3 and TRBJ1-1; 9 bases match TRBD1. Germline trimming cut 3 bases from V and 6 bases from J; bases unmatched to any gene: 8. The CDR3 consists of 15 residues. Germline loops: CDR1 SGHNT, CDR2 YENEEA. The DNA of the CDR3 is TGTGCCAGCAGCTTTGGGACAGGGCTGGATTCTGAAGCTTTCTTT. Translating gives CASSFGTGLDSEAFF.

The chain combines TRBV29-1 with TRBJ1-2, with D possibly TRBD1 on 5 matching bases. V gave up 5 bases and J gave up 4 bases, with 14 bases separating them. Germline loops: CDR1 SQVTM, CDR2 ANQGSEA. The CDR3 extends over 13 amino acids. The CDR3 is CSVTTVTGYGYTF. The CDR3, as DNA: TGCAGCGTTACGACGGTTACAGGCTATGGCTACACCTTC.

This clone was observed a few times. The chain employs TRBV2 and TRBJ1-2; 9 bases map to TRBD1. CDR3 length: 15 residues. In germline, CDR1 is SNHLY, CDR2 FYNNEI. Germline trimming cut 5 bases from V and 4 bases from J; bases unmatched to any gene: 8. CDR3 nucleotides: TGTGCCAGCAGTTTAAACAGGGGGCATGGCTATGGCTACACCTTC. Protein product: CASSLNRGHGYGYTF.

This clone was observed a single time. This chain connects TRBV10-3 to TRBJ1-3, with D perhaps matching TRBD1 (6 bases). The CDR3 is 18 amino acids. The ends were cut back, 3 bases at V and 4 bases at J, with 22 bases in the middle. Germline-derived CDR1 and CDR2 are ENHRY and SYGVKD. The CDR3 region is CAISDPLRDTATGNTIYF. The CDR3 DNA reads TGTGCCATCAGTGACCCACTCCGGGACACGGCCACGGGAAACACCATATATTTT.

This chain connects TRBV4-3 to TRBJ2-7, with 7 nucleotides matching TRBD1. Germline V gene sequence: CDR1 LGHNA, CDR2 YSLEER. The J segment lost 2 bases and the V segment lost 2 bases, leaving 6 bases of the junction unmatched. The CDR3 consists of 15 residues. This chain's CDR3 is CASSQSRQGAYEQYF. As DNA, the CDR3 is TGCGCCAGCAGCCAAAGCCGACAGGGAGCCTACGAGCAGTACTTC.

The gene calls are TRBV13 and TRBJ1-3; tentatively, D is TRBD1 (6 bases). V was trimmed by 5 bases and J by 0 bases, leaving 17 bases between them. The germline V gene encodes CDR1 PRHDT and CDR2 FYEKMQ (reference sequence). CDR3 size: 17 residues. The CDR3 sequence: CASSPGVGADSGNTIYF. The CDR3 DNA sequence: TGTGCCAGCAGCCCAGGGGTCGGCGCTGACTCTGGAAACACCATATATTTT.

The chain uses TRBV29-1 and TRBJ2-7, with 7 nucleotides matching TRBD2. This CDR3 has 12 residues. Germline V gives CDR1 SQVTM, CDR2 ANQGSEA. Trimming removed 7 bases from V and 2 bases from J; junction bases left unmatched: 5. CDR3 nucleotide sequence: TGCAGCGGCGGGGAGGGCCCCTACGAGCAGTACTTC. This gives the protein CSGGEGPYEQYF.

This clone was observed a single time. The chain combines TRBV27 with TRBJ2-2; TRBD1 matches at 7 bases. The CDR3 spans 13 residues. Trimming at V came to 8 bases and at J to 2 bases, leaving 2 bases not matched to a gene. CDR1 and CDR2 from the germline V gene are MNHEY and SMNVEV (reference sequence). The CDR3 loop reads CASYRGNTGELFF. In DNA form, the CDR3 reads TGTGCCAGCTACAGGGGAAACACCGGGGAGCTGTTTTTT.

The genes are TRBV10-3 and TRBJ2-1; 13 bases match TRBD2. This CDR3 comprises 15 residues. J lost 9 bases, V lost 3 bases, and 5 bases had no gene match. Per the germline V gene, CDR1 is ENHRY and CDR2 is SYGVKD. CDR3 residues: CAISEGLAGAGEQFF. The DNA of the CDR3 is TGTGCCATCAGTGAAGGACTAGCGGGGGCGGGTGAGCAGTTCTTC.

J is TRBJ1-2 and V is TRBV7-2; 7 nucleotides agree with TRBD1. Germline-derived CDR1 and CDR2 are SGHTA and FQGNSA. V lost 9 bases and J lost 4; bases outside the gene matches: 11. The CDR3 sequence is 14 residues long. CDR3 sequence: CASTPGTVVYGYTF. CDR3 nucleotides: TGTGCCAGTACACCCGGGACAGTAGTCTATGGCTACACCTTC. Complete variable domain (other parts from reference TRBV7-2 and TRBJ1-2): GAGVSQSPSNKVTEKGKDVELRCDPISGHTALYWYRQSLGQGLEFLIYFQGNSAPDKSGLPSDRFSAERTGGSVSTLTIQRTQQEDSAVYLCASTPGTVVYGYTFGSGTRLTVV.

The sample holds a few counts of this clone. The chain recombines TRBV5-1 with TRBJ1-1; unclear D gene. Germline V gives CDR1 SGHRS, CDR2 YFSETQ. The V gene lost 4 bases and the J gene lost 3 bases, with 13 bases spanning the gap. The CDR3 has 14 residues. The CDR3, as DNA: TGCGCCAGCAGCCTATATCAGGCGCACACTGAAGCTTTCTTT. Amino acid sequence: CASSLYQAHTEAFF.

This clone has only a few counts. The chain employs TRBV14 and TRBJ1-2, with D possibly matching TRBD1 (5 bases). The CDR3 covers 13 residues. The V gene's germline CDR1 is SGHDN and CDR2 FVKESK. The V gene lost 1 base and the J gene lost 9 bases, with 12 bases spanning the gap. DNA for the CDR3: TGTGCCAGCAGCCAAGGCCCGGGGGGGAGCTACACCTTC. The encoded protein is CASSQGPGGSYTF.

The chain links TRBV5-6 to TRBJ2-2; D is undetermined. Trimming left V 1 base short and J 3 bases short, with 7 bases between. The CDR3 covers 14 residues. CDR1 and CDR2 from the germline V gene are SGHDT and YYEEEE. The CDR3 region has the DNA TGTGCCAGCAGCTTGATGTCATACACCGGGGAGCTGTTTTTT. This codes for CASSLMSYTGELFF.

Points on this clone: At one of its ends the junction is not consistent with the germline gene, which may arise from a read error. CDR3 in amino acids: CTSSLGGTGAMETQYF. CDR3 nucleotides: TGTACCAGCAGCTTAGGGGGGACAGGGGCTATGGAGACCCAGTACTTC. This chain links TRBV7-9 with TRBJ2-5, with 10 bases lining up with TRBD1. This CDR3 is 16 amino acids long. Germline-derived CDR1 and CDR2 are SEHNR and FQNEAQ (reference sequence).

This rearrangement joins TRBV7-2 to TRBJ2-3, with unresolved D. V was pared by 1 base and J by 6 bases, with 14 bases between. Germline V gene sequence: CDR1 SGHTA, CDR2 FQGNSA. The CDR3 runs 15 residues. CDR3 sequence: CASSLGLTTGDTQYF. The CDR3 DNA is TGTGCCAGCAGCTTAGGGCTAACCACCGGGGATACGCAGTATTTT. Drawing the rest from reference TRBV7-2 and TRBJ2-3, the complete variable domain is GAGVSQSPSNKVTEKGKDVELRCDPISGHTALYWYRQSLGQGLEFLIYFQGNSAPDKSGLPSDRFSAERTGGSVSTLTIQRTQQEDSAVYLCASSLGLTTGDTQYFGPGTRLTVL.

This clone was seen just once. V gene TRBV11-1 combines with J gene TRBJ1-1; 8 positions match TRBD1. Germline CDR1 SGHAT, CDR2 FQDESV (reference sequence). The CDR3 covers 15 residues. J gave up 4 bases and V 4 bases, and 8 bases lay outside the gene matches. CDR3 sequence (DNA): TGTGCCAGCAGCTCACAACAGGGGGGGAGCACTGAAGCTTTCTTT. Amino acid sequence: CASSSQQGGSTEAFF.

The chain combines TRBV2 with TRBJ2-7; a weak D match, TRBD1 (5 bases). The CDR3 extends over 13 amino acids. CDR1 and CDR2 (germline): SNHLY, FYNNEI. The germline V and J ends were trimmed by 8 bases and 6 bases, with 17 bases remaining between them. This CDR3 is CASHQGPSSEQYF. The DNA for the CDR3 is TGTGCCAGCCATCAGGGCCCTTCTAGCGAGCAGTACTTC.

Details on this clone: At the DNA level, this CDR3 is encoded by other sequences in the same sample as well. DNA for the CDR3: TGTGCCAGCAGCTTAGGGATAGGGGCTGAAGCTTTCTTT. This encodes CASSLGIGAEAFF. V and J are TRBV11-3 and TRBJ1-1, with D maybe TRBD1 (5 bases). This CDR3 region has 13 residues. In germline, CDR1 is SGHNT, CDR2 YENEEA. V was cut by 1 base and J by 6 bases, with 9 bases left in between.

CDR3 bases: TGTGCCAGCTACCGGTGGGCGGGGGGGAACAATGAGCAGTTCTTC. This gives the protein CASYRWAGGNNEQFF. The chain carries TRBV7-6 and TRBJ2-1; 9 positions agree with TRBD2. The CDR3 totals 15 residues. CDR1 and CDR2 from the germline V gene are SGHVS and FNYEAQ. Germline trimming cut 8 bases from V and 5 bases from J; bases unmatched to any gene: 10.

CDR3 residues: CASSLMGPTGDGYTF. The DNA of the CDR3 is TGTGCCAGCAGCTTAATGGGACCTACAGGGGATGGCTACACCTTC. The chain links TRBV7-2 to TRBJ1-2; TRBD1 aligns across 7 bases. In germline, CDR1 is SGHTA, CDR2 FQGNSA. CDR3 length: 15 amino acids. V lost 2 bases to trimming and J lost 6 bases; unmatched junction nucleotides: 9. The variable domain in full, with the rest retrieved from reference TRBV7-2 and TRBJ1-2, is GAGVSQSPSNKVTEKGKDVELRCDPISGHTALYWYRQSLGQGLEFLIYFQGNSAPDKSGLPSDRFSAERTGGSVSTLTIQRTQQEDSAVYLCASSLMGPTGDGYTFGSGTRLTVV.

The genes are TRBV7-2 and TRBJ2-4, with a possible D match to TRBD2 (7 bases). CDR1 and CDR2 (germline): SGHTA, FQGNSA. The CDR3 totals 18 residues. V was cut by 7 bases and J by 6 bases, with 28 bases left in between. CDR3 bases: TGTGCCAGCACCGCAAGGCTAGGGGGGGGGCTGGGTGGAAACATTCAGTACTTC. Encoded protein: CASTARLGGGLGGNIQYF.

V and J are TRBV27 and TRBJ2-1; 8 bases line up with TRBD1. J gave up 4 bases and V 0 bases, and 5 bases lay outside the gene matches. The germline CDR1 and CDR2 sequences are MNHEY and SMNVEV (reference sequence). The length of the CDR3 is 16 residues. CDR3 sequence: CASSLSGDRLYNEQFF. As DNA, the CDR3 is TGTGCCAGCAGTTTATCGGGGGACAGGTTATACAATGAGCAGTTCTTC.

The CDR3, as DNA: TGTGCCAGCAGCGGCCAGACAGGGGACCACGAGCAGTACTTC. It yields the protein CASSGQTGDHEQYF. The V and J genes are TRBV9 and TRBJ2-7, with 8 bases aligning to TRBD1. Germline CDR1 reads SGDLS; CDR2 reads YYNGEE. CDR3 size: 14 residues. J lost 5 bases, V lost 3 bases, and 7 bases had no gene match.